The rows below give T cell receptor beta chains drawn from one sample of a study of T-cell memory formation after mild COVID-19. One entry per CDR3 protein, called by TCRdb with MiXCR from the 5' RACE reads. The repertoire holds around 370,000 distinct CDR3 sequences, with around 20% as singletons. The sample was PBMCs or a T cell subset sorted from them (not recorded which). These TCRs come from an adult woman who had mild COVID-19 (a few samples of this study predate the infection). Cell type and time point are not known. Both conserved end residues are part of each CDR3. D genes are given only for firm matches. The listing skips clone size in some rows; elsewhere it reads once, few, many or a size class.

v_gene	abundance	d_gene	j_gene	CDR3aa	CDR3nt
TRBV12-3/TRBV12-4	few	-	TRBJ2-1	CASSFKEGRYNEQFF	TGTGCCAGCAGTTTCAAGGAAGGTAGATACAATGAGCAGTTCTTC
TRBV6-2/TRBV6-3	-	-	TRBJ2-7	CASSYSPGSINGYEQYF	TGTGCCAGCAGTTACTCCCCGGGGAGCATCAACGGCTACGAGCAGTACTTC
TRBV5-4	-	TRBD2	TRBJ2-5	CASSMPGTSGVWKTQYF	TGTGCCAGCAGCATGCCGGGGACTAGCGGGGTTTGGAAGACCCAGTACTTC
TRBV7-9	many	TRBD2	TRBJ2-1	CASSPKRLAGGPGEQFF	TGTGCCAGCAGCCCGAAGAGACTAGCGGGGGGGCCAGGTGAGCAGTTCTTC
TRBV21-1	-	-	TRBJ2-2	CASSKRPGATAQRGGELFF	TGTGCCAGCAGCAAACGGCCAGGGGCAACCGCTCAACGGGGCGGGGAGCTGTTTTTT
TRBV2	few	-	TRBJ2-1	CASSESRSASSYNEQFF	TGTGCCAGCAGTGAAAGTCGTAGCGCCAGCTCCTACAATGAGCAGTTCTTC
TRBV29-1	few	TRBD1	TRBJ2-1	CSVEDEVQGSTYNEQFF	TGCAGCGTTGAAGATGAGGTACAGGGGTCAACCTACAATGAGCAGTTCTTC
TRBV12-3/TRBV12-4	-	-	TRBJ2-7	CASSLWGPYEQYF	TGTGCCAGCAGTTTGTGGGGACCCTACGAGCAGTACTTC
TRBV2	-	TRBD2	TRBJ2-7	CASIEGLLSYEQYF	TGTGCCAGCATAGAGGGACTACTCTCCTACGAGCAGTACTTC
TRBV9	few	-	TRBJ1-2	CASSDAGGYNGYTF	TGTGCCAGCAGCGATGCGGGAGGGTACAATGGCTACACCTTC
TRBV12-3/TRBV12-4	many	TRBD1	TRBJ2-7	CASNSGDSTYEQYF	TGTGCCAGCAACTCTGGGGACAGCACCTACGAGCAGTACTTC
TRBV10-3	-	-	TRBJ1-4	CAIGQRRDGANEKLFF	TGTGCCATCGGACAAAGGAGGGACGGGGCTAATGAAAAACTGTTTTTT
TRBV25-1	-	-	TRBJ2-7	CASRDHSYEQYF	TGTGCCAGCCGGGACCACTCCTACGAGCAGTACTTC
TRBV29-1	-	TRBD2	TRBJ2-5	CSVAGASGDQETQYF	TGCAGCGTTGCTGGGGCTAGCGGGGACCAAGAGACCCAGTACTTC
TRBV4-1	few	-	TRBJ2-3	CASSQASAYTDTQYF	TGCGCCAGCAGCCAAGCCAGCGCCTACACAGATACGCAGTATTTT
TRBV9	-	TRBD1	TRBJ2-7	CASSETGLGEQYF	TGTGCCAGCAGCGAGACAGGGCTCGGGGAGCAGTACTTC
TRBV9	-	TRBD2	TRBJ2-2	CASSVESGGNTGELFF	TGTGCCAGCAGCGTAGAGTCGGGAGGGAACACCGGGGAGCTGTTTTTT
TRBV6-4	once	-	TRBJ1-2	CASSDVAGKKYYGYTF	TGTGCCAGCAGTGACGTGGCAGGGAAAAAGTACTATGGCTACACCTTC
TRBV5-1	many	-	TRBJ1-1	CASSLYSENTEAFF	TGCGCCAGCAGCTTGTACAGCGAAAACACTGAAGCTTTCTTT
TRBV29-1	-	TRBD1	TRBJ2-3	CSVEDWDRGVSRDTQYF	TGCAGCGTTGAAGATTGGGACAGGGGAGTTAGCAGAGATACGCAGTATTTT
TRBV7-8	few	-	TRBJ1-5	CASSLSLGPYSNQPQHF	TGTGCCAGCAGCTTAAGCTTAGGCCCTTATAGCAATCAGCCCCAGCATTTT
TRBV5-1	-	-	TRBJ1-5	CASSLDTSNQPQHF	TGCGCCAGCAGCTTGGACACAAGCAATCAGCCCCAGCATTTT
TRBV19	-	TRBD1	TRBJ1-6	CASRDRANSPLHF	TGTGCCAGCCGGGACAGGGCTAATTCACCCCTCCACTTT
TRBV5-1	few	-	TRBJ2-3	CASSSESDTQYF	TGCGCCAGCAGCTCAGAATCAGATACGCAGTATTTT
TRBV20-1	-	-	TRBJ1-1	CSARDFPEAFF	TGCAGTGCTAGAGATTTCCCTGAAGCTTTCTTT
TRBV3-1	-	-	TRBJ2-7	CASSDPGLIEGSYEQYF	TGTGCCAGCAGCGATCCGGGACTGATTGAGGGATCCTACGAGCAGTACTTC
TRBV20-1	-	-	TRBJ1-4	CSATARGDEKLFF	TGCAGTGCCACAGCCCGGGGGGATGAAAAACTGTTTTTT